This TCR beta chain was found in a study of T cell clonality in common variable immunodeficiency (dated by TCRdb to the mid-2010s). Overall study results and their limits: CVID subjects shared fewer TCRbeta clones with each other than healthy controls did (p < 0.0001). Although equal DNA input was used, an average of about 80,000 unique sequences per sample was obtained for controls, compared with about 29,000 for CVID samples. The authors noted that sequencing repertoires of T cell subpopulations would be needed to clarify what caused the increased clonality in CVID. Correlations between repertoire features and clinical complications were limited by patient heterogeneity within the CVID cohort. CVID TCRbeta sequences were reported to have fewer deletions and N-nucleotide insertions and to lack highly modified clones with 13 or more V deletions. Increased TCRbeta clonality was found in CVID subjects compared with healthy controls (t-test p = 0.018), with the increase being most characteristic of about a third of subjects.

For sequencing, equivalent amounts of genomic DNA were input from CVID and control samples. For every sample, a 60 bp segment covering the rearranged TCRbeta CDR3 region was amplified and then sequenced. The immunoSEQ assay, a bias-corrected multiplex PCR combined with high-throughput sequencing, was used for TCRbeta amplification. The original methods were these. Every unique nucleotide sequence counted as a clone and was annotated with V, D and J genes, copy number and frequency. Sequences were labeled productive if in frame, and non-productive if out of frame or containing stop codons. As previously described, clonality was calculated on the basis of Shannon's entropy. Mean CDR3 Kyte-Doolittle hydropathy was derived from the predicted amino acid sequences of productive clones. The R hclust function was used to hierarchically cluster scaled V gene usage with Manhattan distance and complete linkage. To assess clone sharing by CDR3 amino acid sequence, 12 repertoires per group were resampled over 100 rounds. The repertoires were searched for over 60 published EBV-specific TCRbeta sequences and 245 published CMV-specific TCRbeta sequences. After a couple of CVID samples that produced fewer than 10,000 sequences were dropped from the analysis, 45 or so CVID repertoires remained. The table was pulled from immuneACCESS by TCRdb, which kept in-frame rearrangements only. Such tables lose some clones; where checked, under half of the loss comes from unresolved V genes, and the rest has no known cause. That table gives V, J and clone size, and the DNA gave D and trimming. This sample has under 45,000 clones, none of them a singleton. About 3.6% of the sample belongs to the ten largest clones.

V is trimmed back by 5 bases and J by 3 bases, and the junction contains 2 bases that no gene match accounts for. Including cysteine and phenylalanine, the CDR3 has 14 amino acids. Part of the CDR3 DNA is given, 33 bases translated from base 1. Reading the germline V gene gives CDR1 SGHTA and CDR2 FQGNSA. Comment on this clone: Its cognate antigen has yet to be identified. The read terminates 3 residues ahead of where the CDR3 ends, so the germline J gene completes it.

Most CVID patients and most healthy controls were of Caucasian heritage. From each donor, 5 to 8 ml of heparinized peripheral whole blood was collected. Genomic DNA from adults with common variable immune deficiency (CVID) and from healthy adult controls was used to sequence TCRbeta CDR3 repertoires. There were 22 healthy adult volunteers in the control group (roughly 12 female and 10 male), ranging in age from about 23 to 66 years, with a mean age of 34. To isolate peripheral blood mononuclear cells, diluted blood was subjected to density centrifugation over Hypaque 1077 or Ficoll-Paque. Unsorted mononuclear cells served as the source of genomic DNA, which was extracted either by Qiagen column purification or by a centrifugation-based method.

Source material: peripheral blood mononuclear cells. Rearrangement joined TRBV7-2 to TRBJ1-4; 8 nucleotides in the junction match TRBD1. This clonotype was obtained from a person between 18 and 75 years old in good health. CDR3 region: CASSQGQANEKLFF. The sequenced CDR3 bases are TGTGCCAGCAGCCAGGGACAGGCTAATGAAAAA.